A single sample gave rise to the 21 T cell receptor beta chains below, sequenced in a study of blood T cell repertoires in COVID-19. The repertoire was sequenced with immunoSEQ multiplex PCR; TCRdb's copy has only in-frame clones and lacks some. The sample carries about 26,000 clones, roughly 90% recorded once. The sample taken for sequencing was peripheral blood. The receptor set was obtained from a human donor in a cohort sampled during active COVID-19.

This chain connects TRBV18 to TRBJ2-1; a weak D match, TRBD1 (5 bases). Looked up from germline, CDR1 is KGHSH and CDR2 is LQKENI. The CDR3 contains 16 residues. V dropped 0 bases and J dropped 7 bases, with 16 bases sitting between them. CDR3 nucleotide sequence: TGTGCCAGCTCACCACCGTCCAGGGTGCAGGTGAATGAGCAGTTCTTC. This codes for CASSPPSRVQVNEQFF.

The sample holds a few counts of this clone. This chain links TRBV25-1 with TRBJ2-2; D perhaps matches TRBD2 (5 bases). V was shortened by 4 bases and J by 9 bases, with 24 bases between the two germline ends. The V gene's germline CDR1 is MGHDK and CDR2 SYGVNS. CDR3 size: 17 residues. The CDR3 DNA follows: TGTGCCAGCAGTGCGGGGTCCAGGAAGGGCACCCATCGGGAGCTGTTTTTT. Amino acid sequence: CASSAGSRKGTHRELFF. The full variable domain, rest sourced from reference TRBV25-1 and TRBJ2-2, is EADIYQTPRYLVIGTGKKITLECSQTMGHDKMYWYQQDPGMELHLIHYSYGVNSTEKGDLSSESTVSRIRTEHFPLTLESARPSHTSQYLCASSAGSRKGTHRELFFGEGSRLTVL.

This clone was observed a single time. The rearrangement uses TRBV28 and TRBJ2-1; a possible D gene is TRBD2 (7 bases). This CDR3 has 15 residues. V lost 6 bases, J lost 6 bases, and 18 bases lay in between. Germline CDR1 is MDHEN and CDR2 is SYDVKM. The CDR3, as DNA: TGTGCCAGCAGGGGGAGGACTAGGGGGGTCAATGAGCAGTTCTTC. This codes for CASRGRTRGVNEQFF. The full variable domain, its missing parts supplied by reference TRBV28 and TRBJ2-1, is DVKVTQSSRYLVKRTGEKVFLECVQDMDHENMFWYRQDPGLGLRLIYFSYDVKMKEKGDIPEGYSVSREKKERFSLILESASTNQTSMYLCASRGRTRGVNEQFFGPGTRLTVL.

The chain combines TRBV7-2 with TRBJ1-5; D is ambiguous. Germline CDR1 is SGHTA and CDR2 is FQGNSA. V was pared by 0 bases and J by 6 bases, with 15 bases between. The CDR3 runs to 16 residues. CDR3 loop: CASSLAATMEFQPQHF. Here the CDR3 DNA reads TGTGCCAGCAGCTTAGCGGCGACGATGGAGTTTCAGCCCCAGCATTTT.

The chain uses TRBV6-2 or TRBV6-3 and TRBJ2-2, with 10 bases lining up with TRBD2. Trimming at V came to 6 bases and at J to 6 bases, leaving 13 bases not matched to a gene. CDR1 and CDR2 from the germline V gene are MNHEY and SVGEGT. CDR3 length equals 17 residues. Here the CDR3 reads CASSLPRGLAGAGELFF. In nucleotides, the CDR3 is TGTGCCAGCAGCCTCCCCCGGGGGCTAGCGGGAGCCGGGGAGCTGTTTTTT.

The chain combines TRBV24-1 with TRBJ2-2; 7 bases align to TRBD2. The ends lost 0 bases at V and 2 bases at J; junction bases unmatched: 5. The CDR3 loop spans 17 amino acids. Germline V CDR1 and CDR2: KGHDR, SFDVKD. CDR3 sequence (DNA): TGTGCCACCAGTGATTTGATATCTAGCGGAAACACCGGGGAGCTGTTTTTT. It specifies CATSDLISSGNTGELFF.

The CDR3 protein is CASSLGTAYNEQFF. CDR3 nucleotide sequence: TGTGCCAGCAGCTTGGGGACAGCCTACAATGAGCAGTTCTTC. The V gene is TRBV7-2, the J gene TRBJ2-1; 7 bases agree with TRBD1. The CDR3 sequence is 14 residues long. V shed 3 bases and J 2 bases; nucleotides not matched to a gene: 1. Germline loops: CDR1 SGHTA, CDR2 FQGNSA.

The chain uses TRBV5-4 and TRBJ1-2; 7 nucleotides match TRBD1. Looked up from germline, CDR1 is SGHNT and CDR2 is YYREEE (reference sequence). V dropped 0 bases and J dropped 7; count of bases not matched to a gene: 6. The CDR3 length is 14 residues. The CDR3 is CASSLGQGESGYTF. The CDR3 DNA sequence: TGTGCCAGCAGCTTGGGACAGGGTGAGAGTGGCTACACCTTC. Combining the CDR3 with reference TRBV5-4 and TRBJ1-2 gives the whole variable domain ETGVTQSPTHLIKTRGQQVTLRCSSQSGHNTVSWYQQALGQGPQFIFQYYREEENGRGNFPPRFSGLQFPNYSSELNVNALELDDSALYLCASSLGQGESGYTFGSGTRLTVV.

The rearrangement links TRBV25-1 to TRBJ1-1; 7 nucleotides line up with TRBD1. This CDR3 has 13 amino acids. CDR1 and CDR2 from the germline V gene are MGHDK and SYGVNS. The trim removed 8 bases at V and 9 bases at J, leaving 12 bases unmatched. The CDR3 loop is CASSLDRPPKAFF. CDR3 sequence (DNA): TGTGCCAGCTCCCTGGACAGGCCCCCTAAAGCTTTCTTT. Supplemented by reference TRBV25-1 and TRBJ1-1, the full variable domain reads EADIYQTPRYLVIGTGKKITLECSQTMGHDKMYWYQQDPGMELHLIHYSYGVNSTEKGDLSSESTVSRIRTEHFPLTLESARPSHTSQYLCASSLDRPPKAFFGQGTRLTVV.

V and J are TRBV28 and TRBJ2-3, with 11 nucleotides matching TRBD2. This CDR3 contains 15 residues. Per germline, CDR1 MDHEN and CDR2 SYDVKM. With 6 bases clipped from V and 3 bases from J, the junction kept 5 bases outside the gene matches. The CDR3 here is CASSLAGGRTDTQYF. Written as DNA, the CDR3 is TGTGCCAGCAGCTTAGCGGGGGGGCGGACAGATACGCAGTATTTT.

This clone was recorded a few times. Other DNA sequences in the sample encode the same CDR3. The V and J genes are TRBV13 and TRBJ2-2, with D tentatively TRBD2 (6 bases). Trimming stripped 5 bases from V and 0 bases from J, with 13 bases between. The CDR3 has 16 amino acids. Germline V gene data show CDR1 as PRHDT and CDR2 as FYEKMQ (reference sequence). The CDR3 reads CASSPRTNANTGELFF. CDR3 in DNA: TGTGCCAGCAGCCCACGGACTAACGCGAACACCGGGGAGCTGTTTTTT.

The chain carries TRBV29-1 and TRBJ1-2; 9 nucleotides match TRBD1. The length of the CDR3 is 11 residues. Germline V gene data show CDR1 as SQVTM and CDR2 as ANQGSEA. With V trimmed by 4 bases and J by 6 bases, 0 bases remained unmatched. DNA for the CDR3: TGCAGCGTTGGACAGGGGGATGGCTACACCTTC. Encoded protein: CSVGQGDGYTF.

This clone appeared once. CDR3 amino acids: CASTLKETQYF. The CDR3 nucleotides are TGCGCCAGCACACTGAAAGAGACCCAGTACTTC. This chain uses TRBV5-1 with TRBJ2-5; no firm D call. The CDR3 covers 11 residues. CDR1 and CDR2 (germline): SGHRS, YFSETQ. With 6 bases removed from V and 3 bases from J, the gap between germline ends came to 6 bases.

The chain joins TRBV15 to TRBJ1-5; D remains unclear. Per germline, CDR1 LNHNV and CDR2 YYDKDF (reference sequence). CDR3 length equals 14 residues. The ends were cut back, 1 base at V and 0 bases at J, with 4 bases in the middle. The CDR3 DNA reads as TGTGCCACCAGCAGAGTCAATAGCAATCAGCCCCAGCATTTT. It translates to CATSRVNSNQPQHF.

The V call is TRBV6-5, the J call TRBJ2-5, with a weak D call TRBD2 (7 bases). V dropped 5 bases and J dropped 7 bases, with 17 bases sitting between them. The CDR3 runs to 14 residues. The germline gives CDR1 MNHEY, CDR2 SVGAGI. The CDR3 region is CASSQGRGGGTQYF. DNA of the CDR3: TGTGCCAGCAGTCAGGGGCGGGGCGGGGGGACCCAGTACTTC.

This rearrangement joins TRBV5-1 to TRBJ2-7; 9 bases map to TRBD1. The CDR3 totals 13 residues. Per germline, CDR1 SGHRS and CDR2 YFSETQ. J lost 5 bases, V lost 5 bases, and 5 bases had no gene match. This CDR3 reads CASSHGTGNEQYF. CDR3 sequence (DNA): TGCGCCAGCAGTCACGGGACAGGGAACGAGCAGTACTTC. Using reference TRBV5-1 and TRBJ2-7 for the parts outside the CDR3, the full variable domain is KAGVTQTPRYLIKTRGQQVTLSCSPISGHRSVSWYQQTPGQGLQFLFEYFSETQRNKGNFPGRFSGRQFSNSRSEMNVSTLELGDSALYLCASSHGTGNEQYFGPGTRLTVT.

V and J are TRBV3-1 (or the pseudogene TRBV3-2) and TRBJ1-2; 12 nucleotides match TRBD1. This CDR3 is 15 amino acids long. Germline assignment: CDR1 LGHDT and CDR2 YNNKEL (reference sequence). J gave up 8 bases and V 4 bases, and 8 bases lay outside the gene matches. The CDR3 DNA is TGTGCCAGCAGCCTAAGATCGGGACAGGGGGCCGGCTACACCTTC. Translating it yields CASSLRSGQGAGYTF.

The chain employs TRBV6-5 and TRBJ1-3; D not resolved. Germline assignment: CDR1 MNHEY and CDR2 SVGAGI. V dropped 6 bases and J dropped 0 bases, with 9 bases sitting between them. The CDR3 runs to 14 residues. CDR3 nucleotide sequence: TGTGCCAGCAGGGGAGGGCTCTCTGGAAACACCATATATTTT. It codes for CASRGGLSGNTIYF.

The V and J genes are TRBV3-1 (or the pseudogene TRBV3-2) and TRBJ2-3, with TRBD2 as a possible D gene (6 bases). This CDR3 is built from 13 residues. Germline assignment: CDR1 LGHDT and CDR2 YNNKEL (reference sequence). Trimming removed 4 bases at V and 3 bases at J, with 8 bases between. The CDR3 reads CASSRRGTDTQYF. The CDR3 nucleotides read TGTGCCAGCAGCCGGAGGGGTACAGATACGCAGTATTTT.

V gene TRBV5-4 combines with J gene TRBJ2-6, with 11 positions matching TRBD2. Unmatched junction bases numbered 5, after V lost 0 bases and J lost 0 bases. Germline assignment: CDR1 SGHNT and CDR2 YYREEE (reference sequence). CDR3 length equals 19 residues. Here the CDR3 DNA reads TGTGCCAGCAGCTTGGGGACCCTAGCGGGGGGCTCTGGGGCCAACGTCCTGACTTTC. Protein product: CASSLGTLAGGSGANVLTF.

V is TRBV3-1 (or the pseudogene TRBV3-2) and J is TRBJ1-2; 8 bases line up with TRBD1. This CDR3 spans 13 amino acids. The V and J ends lost 1 base and 7 bases, in that order; junction bases with no gene match: 2. Germline V gene data show CDR1 as LGHDT and CDR2 as YNNKEL (reference sequence). The CDR3 here is CASSQGTGTGYTF. For the CDR3, the DNA is TGTGCCAGCAGCCAAGGGACAGGGACTGGCTACACCTTC.